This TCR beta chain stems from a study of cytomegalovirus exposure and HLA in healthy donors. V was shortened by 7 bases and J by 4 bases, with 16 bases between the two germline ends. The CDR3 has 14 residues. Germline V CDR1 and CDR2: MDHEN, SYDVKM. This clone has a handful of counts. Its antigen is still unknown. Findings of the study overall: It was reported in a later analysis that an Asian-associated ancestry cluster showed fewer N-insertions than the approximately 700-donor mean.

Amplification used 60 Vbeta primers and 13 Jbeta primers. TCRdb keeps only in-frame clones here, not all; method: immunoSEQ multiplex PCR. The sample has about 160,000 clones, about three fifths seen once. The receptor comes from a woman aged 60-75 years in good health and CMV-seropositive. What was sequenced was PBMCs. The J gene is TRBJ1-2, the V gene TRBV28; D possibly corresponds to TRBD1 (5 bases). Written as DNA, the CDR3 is TGTGCCAGCATCGCCGGGGGGATTGTCTATGGCTACACCTTC. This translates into CASIAGGIVYGYTF.